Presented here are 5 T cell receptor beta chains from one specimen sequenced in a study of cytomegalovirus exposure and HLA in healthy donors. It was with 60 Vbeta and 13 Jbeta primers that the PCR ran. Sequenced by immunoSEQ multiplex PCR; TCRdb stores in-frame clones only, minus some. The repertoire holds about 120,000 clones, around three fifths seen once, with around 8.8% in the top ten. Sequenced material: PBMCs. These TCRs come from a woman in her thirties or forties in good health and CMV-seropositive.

The CDR3 DNA reads TGTGCCAGCAGCTTAGCCGGACAGGGGGACACTGAAGCTTTCTTT. It translates to CASSLAGQGDTEAFF. The rearrangement joins TRBV7-2 to TRBJ1-1; TRBD1 matches 10 bases. This CDR3 region has 15 residues. J lost 3 bases, V lost 0 bases, and 1 base had no gene match. CDR1 SGHTA and CDR2 FQGNSA come from the germline V gene.

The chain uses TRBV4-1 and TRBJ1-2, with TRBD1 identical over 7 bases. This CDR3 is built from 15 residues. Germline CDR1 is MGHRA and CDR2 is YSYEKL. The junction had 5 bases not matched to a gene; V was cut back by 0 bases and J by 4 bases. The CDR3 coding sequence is TGCGCCAGCAGCCAAGAAGGGGGCAGATTCTATGGCTACACCTTC. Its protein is CASSQEGGRFYGYTF.

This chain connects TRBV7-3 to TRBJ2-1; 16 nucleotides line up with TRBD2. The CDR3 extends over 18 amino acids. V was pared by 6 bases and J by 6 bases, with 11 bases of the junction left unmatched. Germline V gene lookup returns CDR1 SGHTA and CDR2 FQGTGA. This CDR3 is CASSPPGLAGGRANEQFF. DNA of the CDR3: TGTGCCAGCAGTCCTCCGGGACTAGCGGGAGGGAGGGCCAATGAGCAGTTCTTC. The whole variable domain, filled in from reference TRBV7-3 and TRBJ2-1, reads GAGVSQTPSNKVTEKGKYVELRCDPISGHTALYWYRQSLGQGPEFLIYFQGTGAADDSGLPNDRFFAVRPEGSVSTLKIQRTERGDSAVYLCASSPPGLAGGRANEQFFGPGTRLTVL.

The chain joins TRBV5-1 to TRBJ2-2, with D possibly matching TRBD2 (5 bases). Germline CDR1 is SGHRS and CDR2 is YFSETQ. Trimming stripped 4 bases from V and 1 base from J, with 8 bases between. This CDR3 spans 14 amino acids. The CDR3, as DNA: TGCGCCAGCAGCCCGGACTGGAACACCGGGGAGCTGTTTTTT. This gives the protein CASSPDWNTGELFF.

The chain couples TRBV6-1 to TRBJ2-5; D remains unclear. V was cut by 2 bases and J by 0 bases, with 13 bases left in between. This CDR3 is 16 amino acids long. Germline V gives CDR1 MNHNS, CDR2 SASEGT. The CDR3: CASSENGQVYQETQYF. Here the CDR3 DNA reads TGTGCCAGCAGTGAAAATGGGCAGGTGTACCAAGAGACCCAGTACTTC.